This TCR beta chain was observed in a study of T cells expressing NK-cell markers (TCRdb year 2020). Looking at the study overall: In sorted CD3+CD56+NKG2C+, CD3+CD56+NKG2C- and CD3+CD56-NKG2C+ T-cell subsets from several donors, TCR beta-chain repertoires were profiled. Seven of the eight sequenced donors were HCMV-seropositive and one was HCMV-seronegative. The eight sequenced donors were randomly selected healthy volunteers, three men and five women. The libraries were sequenced on Illumina HiSeq 2000/2500, MiSeq or NextSeq, producing 2 x 150 bp reads. Here is what the overall study found, with its caveats: Those dominant clonotypes were again the most abundant among CD3+CD56-NKG2C+ cells in a few donors, at about 25-60.1%. In six donors, the dominant CD3+CD56+NKG2C+ clonotypes were among the top 10 CD8+ clonotypes and accounted for roughly 1.0-8% of CD8+ T cells. Whether the expanded NKG2C-expressing T cell clones were specific for HCMV antigens was left unclear.

Sequencing relied on an Illumina HiSeq 2000. 5'RACE template switching, by which a universal primer site and unique molecular identifiers were added, was used to make TCR beta cDNA libraries. cDNA synthesis was primed from the TCR beta constant segment, followed by two successive PCR amplification steps. Turning to the authors' computational methods: MIGEC was used to demultiplex reads and group reads by UMI, and MiTCR was used to assemble and quantify clonotypes. Only TCR cDNA sequences supported by at least two reads were kept to exclude erroneous sequences. The tcR package was used for downstream repertoire analysis, and clonotypes were matched between fractions using CDR3 nucleotide sequence together with V segment. VDJmatch was used to annotate antigen specificity against VDJdb, with one amino acid substitution allowed in CDR3. Reads reprocessed by TCRdb are summarized as one entry per CDR3 protein sequence, and DNA is absent. For this entry, the V and J calls and clone size follow TCRdb and not the study's own pipeline. This sample's listing comprises 350,000 to 450,000 distinct CDR3 sequences. The ten largest clones capture roughly 5.4% of the sample.

HCMV-specific IgG was detected in serum with a commercial ELISA kit to determine HCMV serostatus. Peripheral blood mononuclear cells were isolated from blood by Ficoll density gradient centrifugation. On this clonotype itself: There is no known antigen for this receptor.

This clonotype was obtained from a man between 18 and 69 years old in good health. Material for sequencing was blood T cells: a sorted CD56 or NKG2C T cell subset, CD4+ or CD8+ T cells, or bulk PBMC T cells (not recorded which).

Here the CDR3 is given as CASSQDNWAGEPQPQHF. This receptor chain uses TRBV4-1 and TRBJ1-5; TCRdb returns TRBD1, unconfirmable since there is no DNA. The CDR3 measures 17 amino acids from cysteine to phenylalanine. The entry carries no DNA sequence. From a lookup of the germline V gene, CDR1 and CDR2 are MGHRA and YSYEKL.